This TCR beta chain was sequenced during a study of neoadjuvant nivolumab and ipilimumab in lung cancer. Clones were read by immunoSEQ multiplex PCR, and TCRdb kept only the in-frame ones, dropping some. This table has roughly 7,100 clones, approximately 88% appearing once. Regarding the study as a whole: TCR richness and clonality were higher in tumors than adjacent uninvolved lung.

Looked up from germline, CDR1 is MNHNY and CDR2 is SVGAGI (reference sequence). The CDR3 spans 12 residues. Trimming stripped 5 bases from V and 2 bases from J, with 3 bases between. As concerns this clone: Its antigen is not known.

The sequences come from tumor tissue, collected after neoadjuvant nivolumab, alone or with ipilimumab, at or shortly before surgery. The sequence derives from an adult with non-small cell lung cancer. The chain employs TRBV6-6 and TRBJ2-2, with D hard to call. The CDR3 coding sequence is TGTGCCAGCAGTGACAACACCGGGGAGCTGTTTTTT. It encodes CASSDNTGELFF.